A selection of T cell receptor beta chains follows, all from one sample in a study of PD-1 blockade in classical Hodgkin lymphoma. Here immunoSEQ multiplex PCR was the method, and the copy in TCRdb shows in-frame clones only, minus some. The sample records 35,000 to 45,000 clones, about 87% being singletons. Sample: peripheral blood mononuclear cells (PBMCs), taken at baseline. These receptor sequences come from a human donor with classical Hodgkin lymphoma. Both conserved end residues are part of each CDR3. D genes are given only for firm matches. Clone size is stated in some rows and not others, as once, few, many or a class when expanded.

j_call clone_size v_call d_call cdr3_aa cdr3_nt
TRBJ1-3 . TRBV5-1 . CASSLGDASTGNTIYF TGCGCCAGCAGCTTGGGGGACGCATCCACTGGAAACACCATATATTTT
TRBJ2-3 . TRBV29-1 . CSVPPGGQRSTDTQYF TGCAGCGTTCCCCCGGGGGGACAGCGGTCCACAGATACGCAGTATTTT
TRBJ2-1 . TRBV7-6 . CASSPGGGHNEQFF TGTGCCAGCAGCCCAGGTGGCGGGCACAATGAGCAGTTCTTC
TRBJ1-5 . TRBV27 . CASSPLLGNQPQHF TGTGCCAGCAGTCCCCTCCTAGGGAATCAGCCCCAGCATTTT
TRBJ2-3 . TRBV6-6 . CASSYAGTGTDTQYF TGTGCCAGCAGTTATGCCGGGACTGGGACAGATACGCAGTATTTT
TRBJ2-3 . TRBV19 . CASSNAYNPTDTQYF TGTGCCAGTAGTAATGCATATAACCCCACAGATACGCAGTATTTT
TRBJ1-2 . TRBV6-5 . CASRMTAEYGYTF TGTGCCAGCAGAATGACGGCCGAATATGGCTACACCTTC
TRBJ1-6 . TRBV5-6 TRBD1 CASSPGTGYNSPLHF TGTGCCAGCAGCCCAGGGACAGGCTATAATTCACCCCTCCACTTT
TRBJ1-5 . TRBV6-1 TRBD1 CASSDRTGGRVQPQHF TGTGCCAGCAGTGATCGGACAGGGGGAAGGGTTCAGCCCCAGCATTTT
TRBJ2-4 . TRBV28 TRBD1 CASSPTGNIQYF TGTGCCAGCAGCCCGACAGGGAACATTCAGTACTTC
TRBJ2-3 . TRBV19 . CASTARQPGFIPPDTQYF TGTGCCAGTACTGCACGCCAACCAGGGTTCATCCCCCCAGATACGCAGTATTTT
TRBJ2-3 . TRBV7-2 . CASSRGISTDTQYF TGTGCCAGCAGCCGGGGAATTAGCACAGATACGCAGTATTTT
TRBJ2-1 . TRBV30 TRBD2 CAWSVGTIVSAEQFF TGTGCCTGGAGTGTCGGGACTATTGTCTCGGCTGAGCAGTTCTTC
TRBJ1-2 . TRBV4-2 TRBD1 CASSFHPGQGLYGYTF TGTGCCAGCAGTTTCCATCCGGGACAGGGTCTCTATGGCTACACCTTC
TRBJ1-1 . TRBV19 . CASSISRGGTEAFF TGTGCCAGTAGTATATCGAGAGGGGGCACTGAAGCTTTCTTT
TRBJ1-3 once TRBV6-5 . CASSFGLAGNTIYF TGTGCCAGCAGCTTCGGACTGGCGGGAAACACCATATATTTT
TRBJ2-5 . TRBV5-1 . CASSIVSSVGYQETQYF TGCGCCAGCAGCATCGTGTCTAGCGTCGGCTACCAAGAGACCCAGTACTTC